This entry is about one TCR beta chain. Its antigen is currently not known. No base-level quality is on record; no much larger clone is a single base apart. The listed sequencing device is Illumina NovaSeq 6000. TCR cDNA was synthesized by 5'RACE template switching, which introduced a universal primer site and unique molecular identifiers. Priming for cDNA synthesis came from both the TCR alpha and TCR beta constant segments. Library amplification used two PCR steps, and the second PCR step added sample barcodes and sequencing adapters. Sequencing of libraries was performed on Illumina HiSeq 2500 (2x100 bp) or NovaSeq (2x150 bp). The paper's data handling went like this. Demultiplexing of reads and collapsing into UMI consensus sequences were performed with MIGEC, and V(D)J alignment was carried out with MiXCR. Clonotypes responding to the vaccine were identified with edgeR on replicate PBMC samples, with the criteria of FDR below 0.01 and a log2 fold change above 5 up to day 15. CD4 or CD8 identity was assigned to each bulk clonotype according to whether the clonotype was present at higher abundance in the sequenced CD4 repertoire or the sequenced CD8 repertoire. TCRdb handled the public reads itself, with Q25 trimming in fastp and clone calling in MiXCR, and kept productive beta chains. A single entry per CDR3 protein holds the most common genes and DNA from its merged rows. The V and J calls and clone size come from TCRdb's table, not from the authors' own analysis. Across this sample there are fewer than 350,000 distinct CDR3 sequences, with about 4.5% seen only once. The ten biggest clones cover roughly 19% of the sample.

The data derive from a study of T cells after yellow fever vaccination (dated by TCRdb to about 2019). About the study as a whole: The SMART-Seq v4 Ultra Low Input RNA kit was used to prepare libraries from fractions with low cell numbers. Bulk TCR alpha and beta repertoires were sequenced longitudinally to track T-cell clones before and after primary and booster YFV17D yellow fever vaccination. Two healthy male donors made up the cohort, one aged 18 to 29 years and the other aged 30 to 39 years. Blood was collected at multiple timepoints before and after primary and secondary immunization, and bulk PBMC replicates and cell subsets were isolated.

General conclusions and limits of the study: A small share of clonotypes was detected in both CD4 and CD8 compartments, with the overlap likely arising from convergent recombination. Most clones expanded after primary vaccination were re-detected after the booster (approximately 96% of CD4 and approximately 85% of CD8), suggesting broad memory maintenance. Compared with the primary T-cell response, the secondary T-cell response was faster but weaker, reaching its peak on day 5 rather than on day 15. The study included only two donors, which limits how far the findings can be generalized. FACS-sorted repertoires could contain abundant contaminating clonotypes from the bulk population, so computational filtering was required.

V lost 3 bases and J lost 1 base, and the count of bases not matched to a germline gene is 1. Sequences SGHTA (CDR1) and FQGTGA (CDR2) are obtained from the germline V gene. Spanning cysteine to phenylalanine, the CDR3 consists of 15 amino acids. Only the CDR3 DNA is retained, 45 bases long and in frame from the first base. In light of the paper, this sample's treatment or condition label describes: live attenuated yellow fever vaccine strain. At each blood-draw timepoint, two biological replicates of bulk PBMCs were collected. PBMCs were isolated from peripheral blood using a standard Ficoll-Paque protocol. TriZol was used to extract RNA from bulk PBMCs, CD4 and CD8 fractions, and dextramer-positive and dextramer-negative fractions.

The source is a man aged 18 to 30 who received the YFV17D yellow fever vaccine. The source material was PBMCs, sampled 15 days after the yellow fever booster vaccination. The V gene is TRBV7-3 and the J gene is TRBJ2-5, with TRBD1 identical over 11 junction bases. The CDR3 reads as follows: CASSLGQGGQETQYF. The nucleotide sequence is TGTGCCAGCAGCTTGGGACAGGGGGGCCAAGAGACCCAGTACTTC.